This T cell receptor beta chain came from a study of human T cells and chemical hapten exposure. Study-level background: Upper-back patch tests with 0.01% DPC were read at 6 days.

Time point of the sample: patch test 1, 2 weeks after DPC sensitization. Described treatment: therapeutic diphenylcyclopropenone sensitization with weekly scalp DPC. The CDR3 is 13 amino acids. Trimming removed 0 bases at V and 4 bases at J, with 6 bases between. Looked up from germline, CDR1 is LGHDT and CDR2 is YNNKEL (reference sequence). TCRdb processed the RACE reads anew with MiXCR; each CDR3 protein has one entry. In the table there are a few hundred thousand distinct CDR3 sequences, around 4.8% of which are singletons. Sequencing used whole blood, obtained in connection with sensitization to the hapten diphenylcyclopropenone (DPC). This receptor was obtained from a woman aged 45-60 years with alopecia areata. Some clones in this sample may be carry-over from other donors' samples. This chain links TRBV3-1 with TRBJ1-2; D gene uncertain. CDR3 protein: CASSQDSSYGYTF. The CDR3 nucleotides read TGTGCCAGCAGCCAAGACAGCTCCTATGGCTACACCTTC.